Following are 22 T cell receptor beta chains from one sample sequenced in a study of sequential checkpoint blockade in melanoma. Here immunoSEQ multiplex PCR was the method, and the copy in TCRdb shows in-frame clones only, minus some. The sample contains roughly 12,000 clones, over 75% of which appear only once. Treatment meaning: randomized to nivolumab then ipilimumab (arm A) or the reverse (arm B). Material: CD8+ T cells sorted from blood (inferred from file names), obtained from a patient given nivolumab and ipilimumab in sequence. These receptors were collected from a human donor with melanoma.

The rearrangement joins TRBV19 to TRBJ1-4; no clear D. The CDR3 loop spans 10 amino acids. V lost 8 bases to trimming and J lost 16 bases, with 14 bases between them. From germline, CDR1 is LNHDA and CDR2 SQIVND (reference sequence). The CDR3 bases are TGTGCCAGTGCGCCGGTACCCCCGTTTTTT. It encodes CASAPVPPFF.

CDR3 in DNA: TGTGCCACCTTTACTTTTGAGGCTACCTACGAGCAGTACTTC. Residues: CATFTFEATYEQYF. The V and J genes are TRBV28 and TRBJ2-7; the D is unclear. This CDR3 is built from 14 residues. The V and J ends lost 10 bases and 2 bases respectively, with 18 bases between them. Germline lookup yields CDR1 MDHEN and CDR2 SYDVKM.

This chain uses TRBV9 with TRBJ1-3; no clear D gene. The germline V gene has CDR1 SGDLS and CDR2 YYNGEE. The CDR3 covers 14 residues. Trimming removed 0 bases at V and 0 bases at J, with 4 bases between. The CDR3 is CASSVGSSGNTIYF. The CDR3 DNA reads as TGTGCCAGCAGCGTAGGGAGCTCTGGAAACACCATATATTTT.

This sequence joins TRBV15 and TRBJ2-5, with D hard to call. Germline V lookup: CDR1 LNHNV, CDR2 YYDKDF (reference sequence). V gave up 1 base and J gave up 5 bases, with 5 bases separating them. The CDR3 runs 12 residues. The CDR3 bases are TGTGCCACCAGCAGAGGCGGCGAGACCCAGTACTTC. It yields the protein CATSRGGETQYF.

V usage is TRBV19 and J usage is TRBJ2-3; D remains ambiguous. This CDR3 is 14 amino acids long. Germline assignment: CDR1 LNHDA and CDR2 SQIVND (reference sequence). Trimming pared 3 bases from V and 0 bases from J, leaving 7 bases between. This chain's CDR3 is CASSIAASTDTQYF. CDR3 nucleotides: TGTGCCAGTAGTATCGCGGCTAGCACAGATACGCAGTATTTT.

This chain uses TRBV4-1 with TRBJ2-3; tentatively, D is TRBD2 (5 bases). Trimming cost V 1 base and J 2 bases, with 16 bases left between them. There are 17 residues in the CDR3. The germline CDR1 and CDR2 sequences are MGHRA and YSYEKL. The CDR3 spells CASSQGFRTGTTDTQYF. The CDR3 DNA is TGCGCCAGCAGCCAAGGGTTCAGGACTGGAACCACAGATACGCAGTATTTT.

The genes are TRBV11-3 and TRBJ2-2; D possibly corresponds to TRBD1 (6 bases). The CDR3 totals 15 residues. V was cut by 5 bases and J by 6 bases, with 16 bases left in between. The germline gives CDR1 SGHNT, CDR2 YENEEA. The CDR3 is CASSGPGALAGELFF. The CDR3 coding sequence is TGTGCCAGCAGCGGCCCAGGGGCCCTCGCCGGGGAGCTGTTTTTT.

The chain links TRBV28 to TRBJ1-1; D not certain. The germline V gene encodes CDR1 MDHEN and CDR2 SYDVKM. This CDR3 has 14 amino acids. V was shortened by 3 bases and J by 2 bases, with 10 bases between the two germline ends. CDR3 sequence (DNA): TGTGCCAGCAGTTTGGAGGGAGGTAACACTGAAGCTTTCTTT. Amino acids: CASSLEGGNTEAFF.

This chain uses TRBV19 with TRBJ1-1; no clear D gene. Germline V CDR1 and CDR2: LNHDA, SQIVND (reference sequence). The CDR3 loop spans 16 amino acids. Trimming took off 4 bases at V and 0 bases at J, with 15 bases between the two ends. CDR3 residues: CASSTAVWQMNTEAFF. The CDR3 DNA reads as TGTGCCAGTAGTACCGCCGTTTGGCAGATGAACACTGAAGCTTTCTTT.

This chain links TRBV5-1 with TRBJ2-1; possible D gene TRBD2, 5 bases. Between the trimmed V and J ends, which lost 4 bases and 8 bases, there was a span of 22 bases. The CDR3 length is 16 residues. Germline CDR1 reads SGHRS; CDR2 reads YFSETQ. DNA for the CDR3: TGCGCCAGCAGCGTCTACGGGGATGCCGCTTACGATGAGCAGTTCTTC. Translation gives CASSVYGDAAYDEQFF.

This chain connects TRBV6-4 to TRBJ2-2, with D possibly TRBD2 on 7 matching bases. In germline, CDR1 is MRHNA, CDR2 SNTAGT. V was shortened by 2 bases and J by 5 bases, with 15 bases between the two germline ends. This CDR3 is built from 16 residues. The CDR3 sequence: CASSDGGGGDTGELFF. The CDR3 DNA reads as TGTGCCAGCAGTGACGGAGGGGGGGGCGATACCGGGGAGCTGTTTTTT.

The chain carries TRBV16 and TRBJ1-3, with TRBD1 as a possible D gene (5 bases). Germline values: CDR1 KGHSY, CDR2 FQNENV. V lost 0 bases and J 0 bases, leaving 12 bases between the germline ends. The CDR3 spans 17 residues. DNA of the CDR3: TGTGCCAGCAGCCAATCCATCGCAGGGTACTCTGGAAACACCATATATTTT. Its protein is CASSQSIAGYSGNTIYF.

The V gene is TRBV2, the J gene TRBJ1-2, with D possibly matching TRBD1 (5 bases). CDR3 size: 14 residues. The V gene lost 2 bases and the J gene lost 2 bases, with 9 bases spanning the gap. Germline V gene sequence: CDR1 SNHLY, CDR2 FYNNEI. The DNA for the CDR3 is TGTGCCAGCAGTGAAAATCACAGGAACTATGGCTACACCTTC. Protein product: CASSENHRNYGYTF.

The V gene is TRBV19, the J gene TRBJ1-1; D is uncertain. The CDR3 has 13 amino acids. The V end was cut by 1 base, the J end by 3 bases, with 6 bases between. In germline, CDR1 is LNHDA, CDR2 SQIVND (reference sequence). The CDR3 region has the DNA TGTGCCAGTAGTATAGTAGTAGACACTGAAGCTTTCTTT. Its translation: CASSIVVDTEAFF.

This chain uses TRBV7-8 with TRBJ2-3; a weak D match, TRBD1 (6 bases). Germline lookup yields CDR1 SGHVS and CDR2 FQNEAQ. The CDR3 is made up of 20 amino acids. The V end was cut by 0 bases, the J end by 0 bases, with 22 bases between. The CDR3: CASSLAFGQGTPASTDTQYF. The CDR3 region has the DNA TGTGCCAGCAGCTTAGCGTTTGGTCAGGGGACCCCTGCTAGCACAGATACGCAGTATTTT.

This CDR3 reads CSAPTVRWTF. The CDR3, as DNA: TGCAGTGCTCCGACAGTCCGGTGGACCTTC. This rearrangement joins TRBV20-1 to TRBJ1-2, with D tentatively TRBD1 (5 bases). Trimming took off 5 bases at V and 14 bases at J, with 15 bases between the two ends. The CDR3 contains 10 residues. CDR1 and CDR2 from the germline V gene are DFQATT and SNEGSKA (reference sequence).

The chain is built from TRBV29-1 and TRBJ1-2, with TRBD1 identical over 11 bases. Germline V gene lookup returns CDR1 SQVTM and CDR2 ANQGSEA. The CDR3 length is 17 residues. V dropped 0 bases and J dropped 5; count of bases not matched to a gene: 11. CDR3 DNA: TGCAGCGTTGAAGATCTGGGACAGGGGGAGGTTGAATATGGCTACACCTTC. Encoded protein: CSVEDLGQGEVEYGYTF.

By its share, this clone is medium-sized. A read error is the likely source, as a far larger clone sits one nucleotide away. Within the sample, other DNA sequences also encode this same CDR3. The chain has TRBV5-1 and TRBJ1-2; 8 positions agree with TRBD1. The CDR3 is 16 residues long. Trimming took 0 bases from V and 0 from J; bases not matched to a gene: 4. The germline V gene encodes CDR1 SGHRS and CDR2 YFSETQ. CDR3 residues: CASSLAGGYPNYGYTF. In nucleotides, the CDR3 is TGCGCCAGCAGCTTGGCAGGGGGCTATCCTAACTATGGCTACACCTTC.

In DNA form, the CDR3 reads TGTGCCAGCAGTCCCCTGGACAGGGGGACCTCTGGGGCCAACGTCCTGACTTTC. Its translation: CASSPLDRGTSGANVLTF. The V call is TRBV27, the J call TRBJ2-6; TRBD1 aligns across 10 bases. V dropped 5 bases and J dropped 0; count of bases not matched to a gene: 7. CDR1 is MNHEY and CDR2 is SMNVEV in the germline V gene (reference sequence). The CDR3 loop spans 18 amino acids.

The chain couples TRBV7-9 to TRBJ2-1; a possible D gene is TRBD2 (5 bases). This CDR3 is 12 amino acids long. Germline V gives CDR1 SEHNR, CDR2 FQNEAQ (reference sequence). With 9 bases removed from V and 4 bases from J, the gap between germline ends came to 10 bases. The CDR3 DNA is TGTGCCAGTACTAGTCCTTACAATGAGCAGTTCTTC. Protein: CASTSPYNEQFF. Together with reference TRBV7-9 and TRBJ2-1, the CDR3 gives the full variable domain: DTGVSQNPRHKITKRGQNVTFRCDPISEHNRLYWYRQTLGQGPEFLTYFQNEAQLEKSRLLSDRFSAERPKGSFSTLEIQRTEQGDSAMYLCASTSPYNEQFFGPGTRLTVL.

The genes are TRBV27 and TRBJ2-3, with 11 nucleotides matching TRBD2. The V gene's germline CDR1 is MNHEY and CDR2 SMNVEV (reference sequence). Trimming took 6 bases from V and 1 from J; bases not matched to a gene: 6. The length of the CDR3 is 16 residues. The CDR3 reads CASSSIAGGGTDTQYF. CDR3 DNA: TGTGCCAGCAGCTCAATAGCGGGGGGGGGCACAGATACGCAGTATTTT.

The J gene is TRBJ2-3, the V gene TRBV7-9, with 11 positions matching TRBD2. CDR3 length equals 18 residues. The germline CDR1 and CDR2 sequences are SEHNR and FQNEAQ (reference sequence). Trimming removed 5 bases from V and 0 bases from J; junction bases left unmatched: 10. In DNA, the CDR3 is TGTGCCAGCAGCGACATTAGCGGGAGGGCCGGTAGCACAGATACGCAGTATTTT. Its protein is CASSDISGRAGSTDTQYF.